The 6 T cell receptor beta chains reported below all come from one sample, sequenced in a study of TIL therapy for anti-PD-1-resistant metastatic lung cancer. Time point reported: pre-treatment sample, taken before nivolumab and TIL therapy. The libraries were made with immunoSEQ v3. Profiling relied on immunoSEQ multiplex PCR, and the TCRdb table lists in-frame clones only, not all of them. The sample comprises about 36,000 clones, about 70% of which are singletons, and 4.5% to 7% rests with the top ten. The specimen comprised blood, sampled at baseline. The receptor source for this set is a person aged 30 to 80 with non-small cell lung cancer.

The rearrangement joins TRBV29-1 to TRBJ1-1, with D unresolved. This CDR3 is 13 amino acids long. Germline CDR1 and CDR2: SQVTM and ANQGSEA. Trimming cost V 6 bases and J 5 bases, with 16 bases left between them. CDR3 sequence: CSVGSSGNTEAFF. CDR3 DNA: TGCAGCGTGGGCTCATCGGGGAATACTGAAGCTTTCTTT.

The chain employs TRBV7-2 and TRBJ2-3, with D possibly matching TRBD2 (5 bases). The CDR3 has 19 residues. V lost 1 base, J lost 6 bases, and 26 bases lay in between. Germline V gives CDR1 SGHTA, CDR2 FQGNSA. In nucleotides, the CDR3 is TGTGCCAGCAGCTTAGTGTCGGGCCTAGCAATTTTTCGTCTGGATACGCAGTATTTT. The encoded protein is CASSLVSGLAIFRLDTQYF.

J is TRBJ1-2 and V is TRBV5-1; possible D gene TRBD1, 6 bases. The CDR3 consists of 14 residues. The V end was cut by 4 bases, the J end by 6 bases, with 16 bases between. Germline CDR1 SGHRS, CDR2 YFSETQ. The CDR3 protein is CASSLGGAIDGYTF. The CDR3 DNA sequence: TGCGCCAGCAGCCTCGGGGGGGCGATTGATGGCTACACCTTC.

The chain recombines TRBV5-6 with TRBJ2-7; 8 bases agree with TRBD2. V dropped 4 bases and J dropped 4; count of bases not matched to a gene: 10. The length of the CDR3 is 15 residues. Germline loops: CDR1 SGHDT, CDR2 YYEEEE. In DNA form, the CDR3 reads TGTGCCAGCAGCATTGCGGGGGGCAGAGCGTACGAGCAGTACTTC. As protein: CASSIAGGRAYEQYF.

V is TRBV6-5 and J is TRBJ2-2; possibly TRBD1 for D (5 bases). CDR1 is MNHEY, CDR2 SVGAGI, per germline. The CDR3 consists of 15 residues. Between the trimmed V and J ends, which lost 7 bases and 4 bases, there was a span of 16 bases. CDR3 sequence: CASTKPQAATGELFF. CDR3 DNA: TGTGCCAGCACTAAGCCACAGGCGGCCACCGGGGAGCTGTTTTTT.

V is TRBV9 and J is TRBJ1-6, with unresolved D. The V gene's germline CDR1 is SGDLS and CDR2 YYNGEE. The ends were cut back, 0 bases at V and 4 bases at J, with 11 bases in the middle. This CDR3 contains 16 residues. The CDR3 loop is CASSVAGSPYNSPLHF. CDR3 in DNA: TGTGCCAGCAGCGTAGCGGGGAGCCCTTATAATTCACCCCTCCACTTT.